This T cell receptor beta chain was documented in a study of blood T cell repertoires in COVID-19. Study at large: The study drew acute and convalescent COVID-19 samples from the United States, Italy and Spain. PBMCs, B-cell-depleted T cells, or T cells were the source of the cDNA or gDNA that made up the material.

CDR3 length: 14 residues. Looked up from germline, CDR1 is LGHDT and CDR2 is YNNKEL (reference sequence). Trimming shortened V by 1 base and J by 0 bases, and 6 bases separated the two germline ends. Authors' methods: Reference gene primer amplification gave estimated nucleated cell counts. TCRdb's copy holds only in-frame clones and misses some; the assay was immunoSEQ multiplex PCR. V, J and clone size are taken as reported in that table, and D and trimming were inferred from the DNA itself. The sample carries about 35,000 clones, around 80% recorded once. The J gene is TRBJ1-1, the V gene TRBV3-1 (or the pseudogene TRBV3-2); D remains ambiguous. This receptor was identified in a man older than 75 with active or convalescent COVID-19. Sequenced material: peripheral blood. CDR3 DNA sequence: TGTGCCAGCAGCCAAGCCCCGGTGAACACTGAAGCTTTCTTT. Its translation: CASSQAPVNTEAFF.